This T cell receptor beta chain comes out of a study of T-cell reconstitution after alpha-beta-depleted transplantation in children. The CDR3 is 16 residues long. Germline-derived CDR1 and CDR2 are SGHTA and FQGNSA. V lost 7 bases and J lost 0, with 15 bases in between. Findings of the study overall: Recipient T cells and thymic progenitors that survived were the source of the high TCRbeta diversity seen at day 60 in some patients. Most T-cell counts and diversity one year after the transplant came from T cells that were newly produced. Two months or so post-transplant, alpha-beta T cells reportedly derived from several hundred expanded graft clones.

During its preparation, the TCRbeta library received unique molecular identifiers. One entry per CDR3 protein results from TCRdb running MiXCR on the PCR reads. Of 580,000 or so distinct CDR3 sequences in the sample, approximately 22% are singletons; the top ten hold approximately 14%. This clonotype showed up just a few times. The antigen is unknown. This sequence was found in a boy under two years old who had a stem cell transplant for acute myeloid leukemia, so the T cells may come from the graft donor. Source: PBMCs, mostly from graft donor cells, taken 360 days after TCRalphabeta/CD19-depleted stem cell transplant. The chain is built from TRBV7-2 and TRBJ2-2; possibly TRBD1 or TRBD2 for D (7 bases each). The CDR3 coding sequence is TGTGCCAGCACGTCAGGGGGGGCCGCGAACACCGGGGAGCTGTTTTTT. It is translated as CASTSGGAANTGELFF. The full variable domain, rest sourced from reference TRBV7-2 and TRBJ2-2, is GAGVSQSPSNKVTEKGKDVELRCDPISGHTALYWYRQSLGQGLEFLIYFQGNSAPDKSGLPSDRFSAERTGGSVSTLTIQRTQQEDSAVYLCASTSGGAANTGELFFGEGSRLTVL.